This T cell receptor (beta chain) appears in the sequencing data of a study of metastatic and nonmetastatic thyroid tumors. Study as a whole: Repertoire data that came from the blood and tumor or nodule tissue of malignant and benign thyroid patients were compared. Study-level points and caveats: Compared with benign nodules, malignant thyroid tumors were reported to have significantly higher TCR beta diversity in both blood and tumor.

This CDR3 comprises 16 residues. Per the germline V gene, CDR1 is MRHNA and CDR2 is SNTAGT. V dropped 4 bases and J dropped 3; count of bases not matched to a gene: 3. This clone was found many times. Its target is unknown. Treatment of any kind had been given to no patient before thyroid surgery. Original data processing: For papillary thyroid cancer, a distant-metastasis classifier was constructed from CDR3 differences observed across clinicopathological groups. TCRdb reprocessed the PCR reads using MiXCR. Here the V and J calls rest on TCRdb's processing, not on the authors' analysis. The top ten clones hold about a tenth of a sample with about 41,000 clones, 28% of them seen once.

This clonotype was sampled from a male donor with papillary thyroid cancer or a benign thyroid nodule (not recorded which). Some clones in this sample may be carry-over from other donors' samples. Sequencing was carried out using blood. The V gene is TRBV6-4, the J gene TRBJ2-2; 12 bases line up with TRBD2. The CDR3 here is CASSALAGGDTGELFF. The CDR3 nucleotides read TGTGCCAGCAGTGCACTAGCGGGAGGTGACACCGGGGAGCTGTTTTTT.